Listed below are T cell receptor beta chains from one sample, sequenced in a study of Ad26.COV2.S vaccination and SARS-CoV-2 variants. Assay: immunoSEQ multiplex PCR; the TCRdb copy retains only in-frame clones and omits some. The sample holds roughly 380,000 clones, 80% to 90% seen once. The sequences come from peripheral blood, collected in a trial of Ad26.COV2.S vaccine versus placebo. These receptors all come from a person aged 18-65 years who received the Ad26.COV2.S COVID-19 vaccine or a placebo. CDR3s include the opening cysteine and the closing phenylalanine or tryptophan. Each record gives: V gene, J gene, clone size, D gene, CDR3 protein, CDR3 DNA. The D gene is left open where the match is weak. Clone sizes are given selectively: once, few, many, or a class where the clone is expanded.

TRBV21-1	TRBJ2-4	.	.	CASSNQGVKNIQYF	TGTGCCAGCAGCAATCAGGGTGTCAAAAACATTCAGTACTTC
TRBV4-1	TRBJ2-1	.	.	CASSQEGSSYNEQFF	TGCGCCAGCAGCCAAGAGGGAAGCTCCTACAATGAGCAGTTCTTC
TRBV10-3	TRBJ1-5	.	.	CATQIQGSNQPQHF	TGTGCCACACAAATTCAGGGTAGCAATCAGCCCCAGCATTTT
TRBV2	TRBJ2-6	.	.	CASNGNSGANVLTF	TGTGCCAGCAACGGCAACTCTGGGGCCAACGTCCTGACTTTC
TRBV11-1	TRBJ1-1	.	.	CASSLALLRLRGSNTEAFF	TGTGCCAGCAGCTTAGCCCTTCTCAGGTTGCGGGGGTCGAACACTGAAGCTTTCTTT
TRBV6-1	TRBJ2-4	.	.	CASSEDFTGYGAKNIQYF	TGTGCCAGCAGTGAAGATTTCACAGGGTACGGAGCCAAAAACATTCAGTACTTC
TRBV24-1	TRBJ2-5	.	.	CATSDLGYAQETQYF	TGTGCCACCAGTGATCTGGGGTATGCCCAAGAGACCCAGTACTTC
TRBV21-1	TRBJ1-5	.	.	CASSRGTGGTMVDQPQHF	TGTGCCAGCAGCCGTGGGACAGGGGGGACTATGGTGGATCAGCCCCAGCATTTT
TRBV19	TRBJ2-5	.	.	CASSIGVPRGQETQYF	TGTGCCAGTAGTATTGGGGTCCCTAGGGGACAAGAGACCCAGTACTTC
TRBV7-9	TRBJ2-3	.	.	CASSAGTSTDTQYF	TGTGCCAGCAGCGCGGGGACTAGCACAGATACGCAGTATTTT
TRBV27	TRBJ2-3	.	TRBD2	CASSMTSGINEITDTQYF	TGTGCCAGCAGTATGACTAGCGGAATCAACGAAATCACAGATACGCAGTATTTT
TRBV14	TRBJ1-6	.	.	CASSQETGRILHF	TGTGCCAGCAGCCAGGAGACAGGCCGCATCCTCCACTTT
TRBV7-2	TRBJ2-2	.	.	CASSLRNTGELFF	TGTGCCAGCAGCCTCAGGAACACCGGGGAGCTGTTTTTT
TRBV7-9	TRBJ2-5	.	.	CATSRPRAGQETQYF	TGTGCCACCAGTCGGCCCCGGGCAGGGCAAGAGACCCAGTACTTC
TRBV28	TRBJ2-3	.	TRBD2	CASSSSSGYTDTQYF	TGTGCCAGCAGTTCCTCTAGCGGTTACACAGATACGCAGTATTTT
TRBV24-1	TRBJ2-2	.	.	CATSDLSRSHGELFF	TGTGCCACCAGTGACCTCTCGAGGTCGCACGGGGAGCTGTTTTTT
TRBV9	TRBJ2-2	.	TRBD1	CASSVAGGGSTGELFF	TGTGCCAGCAGCGTAGCAGGGGGTGGAAGCACCGGGGAGCTGTTTTTT
TRBV5-1	TRBJ2-4	.	.	CASSFAGENNIQYF	TGCGCCAGCAGCTTCGCCGGAGAAAACAACATTCAGTACTTC
TRBV5-5	TRBJ1-5	.	.	CASSLDVVRAQHF	TGTGCCAGCAGCTTGGATGTGGTCAGGGCCCAGCATTTT
TRBV27	TRBJ1-5	once	.	CASSLSHRTAGNQPQHF	TGTGCCAGCAGTTTATCGCACCGCACGGCAGGCAATCAGCCCCAGCATTTT
TRBV9	TRBJ2-7	.	TRBD2	CASSVSSGGTYEQYF	TGTGCCAGCAGCGTCTCTAGCGGGGGGACCTACGAGCAGTACTTC
TRBV28	TRBJ1-2	.	TRBD1	CASSSGQGDGYTF	TGTGCCAGCAGCTCGGGACAGGGCGACGGCTACACCTTC
TRBV27	TRBJ2-3	.	TRBD2	CASSLSGGGAITDTQYF	TGTGCCAGCAGTTTATCCGGCGGGGGGGCAATAACAGATACGCAGTATTTT
TRBV9	TRBJ2-3	.	TRBD2	CASSVGQRGGRSTDTQYF	TGTGCCAGCAGCGTAGGCCAGCGGGGGGGCCGGAGCACAGATACGCAGTATTTT
TRBV7-2	TRBJ1-2	.	.	CASSLFASYGYTF	TGTGCCAGCAGCTTGTTTGCTTCCTATGGCTACACCTTC
TRBV9	TRBJ2-1	once	.	CASSVATYRHNEQFF	TGTGCCAGCAGCGTAGCTACTTACAGGCACAATGAGCAGTTCTTC
TRBV9	TRBJ1-2	.	.	CASGGQTAKLF	TGTGCCAGCGGGGGCCAGACAGCCAAACTCTTC
TRBV5-6	TRBJ2-1	few	.	CASSFGVSYEQFF	TGTGCCAGCAGCTTTGGCGTCAGTTATGAGCAGTTCTTC
TRBV4-3	TRBJ1-1	.	.	CASSQGGANTEAFF	TGCGCCAGCAGCCAAGGGGGCGCGAACACTGAAGCTTTCTTT
TRBV5-4	TRBJ1-2	.	.	CASSSGQNGRGYTF	TGTGCCAGCAGTTCCGGACAGAACGGACGCGGCTACACCTTC
TRBV11-2	TRBJ1-2	.	TRBD1	CASSPGQGGWGYGYTF	TGTGCCAGCAGCCCAGGACAGGGTGGGTGGGGCTATGGCTACACCTTC
TRBV14	TRBJ2-1	.	.	CASRGRYNEQFF	TGTGCCAGCAGGGGTCGCTACAATGAGCAGTTCTTC
TRBV10-3	TRBJ2-2	.	TRBD2	CAISDLSGGPGTGELFF	TGTGCCATCAGTGATCTTAGCGGGGGACCAGGCACCGGGGAGCTGTTTTTT
TRBV7-9	TRBJ2-5	.	TRBD2	CASSLEASGGTQYF	TGTGCCAGCAGCTTAGAGGCTAGCGGGGGAACCCAGTACTTC
TRBV5-1	TRBJ2-2	.	.	CASSLGSWMGTGELFF	TGCGCCAGCAGCTTGGGCAGCTGGATGGGTACCGGGGAGCTGTTTTTT
TRBV7-2	TRBJ2-7	.	TRBD1	CASSLARDRSSYEQYF	TGTGCCAGCAGCTTAGCCCGGGACAGATCTTCCTACGAGCAGTACTTC
TRBV28	TRBJ2-4	.	.	CASNIGGAKNIQYF	TGTGCCAGCAATATCGGTGGGGCCAAAAACATTCAGTACTTC
TRBV11-2	TRBJ2-3	.	TRBD1	CASSRDRVRTDTQYF	TGTGCCAGCAGCAGGGACAGGGTGAGGACAGATACGCAGTATTTT
TRBV6-5	TRBJ2-1	.	TRBD2	CASSYSGLANDNEQFF	TGTGCCAGCAGTTATTCGGGACTAGCGAATGACAATGAGCAGTTCTTC
TRBV4-3	TRBJ2-4	.	.	CASSQEGGPSIAKNIQYF	TGCGCCAGCAGCCAAGAAGGGGGGCCCAGCATAGCCAAAAACATTCAGTACTTC
TRBV14	TRBJ2-3	.	.	CASSQAQGRTDTQYF	TGTGCCAGCAGCCAAGCACAGGGTCGCACAGATACGCAGTATTTT
TRBV28	TRBJ1-6	.	.	CASTNIGSPLHF	TGTGCCAGCACGAATATTGGTTCACCCCTCCACTTT
TRBV5-1	TRBJ2-6	few	.	CASSLDGGSGANVLTF	TGCGCCAGCAGCTTGGATGGGGGTTCTGGGGCCAACGTCCTGACTTTC
TRBV25-1	TRBJ1-5	.	TRBD1	CASSASGQGWRNQPQHF	TGTGCCAGCAGTGCAAGCGGACAGGGCTGGCGCAATCAGCCCCAGCATTTT
TRBV7-2	TRBJ1-2	.	.	CASSSRAQGGYGYTF	TGTGCCAGCAGCTCCCGAGCACAGGGAGGCTATGGCTACACCTTC
TRBV3-1/TRBV3-2	TRBJ2-2	.	TRBD1	CASSHHDRGVTGELFF	TGTGCCAGCAGTCACCACGACAGGGGGGTCACCGGGGAGCTGTTTTTT
TRBV24-1	TRBJ2-1	.	.	CATSDLWTQNNEQFF	TGTGCCACCAGTGATTTGTGGACACAGAACAATGAGCAGTTCTTC
TRBV28	TRBJ2-7	.	.	CATTLNWPYEQYF	TGTGCCACCACCTTAAACTGGCCCTACGAGCAGTACTTC
TRBV5-1	TRBJ2-1	.	TRBD1	CASSLDRGKEVGQFF	TGCGCCAGCAGCTTGGACAGGGGAAAGGAGGTCGGGCAGTTCTTC
TRBV7-2	TRBJ1-2	.	TRBD1	CASSLPRQGYAF	TGTGCCAGCAGCTTACCCAGACAGGGCTATGCCTTC
TRBV30	TRBJ2-7	.	.	CAWSVTSDYEQYF	TGTGCCTGGAGTGTAACTTCCGACTACGAGCAGTACTTC
TRBV27	TRBJ2-7	.	.	CASSLSTGDYEQYF	TGTGCCAGCAGTTTATCGACAGGAGACTACGAGCAGTACTTC
TRBV7-9	TRBJ1-6	.	TRBD1	CASSPDRANSPLHF	TGTGCCAGCAGCCCCGACAGGGCTAATTCACCCCTCCACTTT
TRBV28	TRBJ2-3	.	.	CASSRTQRADTQYF	TGTGCCAGCAGTCGAACCCAGCGGGCAGATACGCAGTATTTT
TRBV3-1/TRBV3-2	TRBJ1-2	once	.	CASSQVAGSTNYGYTF	TGTGCCAGCAGCCAAGTGGCAGGGAGCACTAACTATGGCTACACCTTC
TRBV30	TRBJ1-4	.	.	CAWEGQANEKLFF	TGTGCCTGGGAAGGGCAGGCTAATGAAAAACTGTTTTTT
TRBV3-1/TRBV3-2	TRBJ2-7	.	.	CASSQEARSHYEQYF	TGTGCCAGCAGCCAAGAAGCCAGGAGCCACTACGAGCAGTACTTC
TRBV19	TRBJ2-2	.	.	CASSLGTGELFF	TGTGCCAGTAGTCTGGGGACCGGGGAGCTGTTTTTT
TRBV4-1	TRBJ2-5	.	.	CASSLFGGETQYF	TGCGCCAGCAGCCTATTTGGGGGTGAGACCCAGTACTTC